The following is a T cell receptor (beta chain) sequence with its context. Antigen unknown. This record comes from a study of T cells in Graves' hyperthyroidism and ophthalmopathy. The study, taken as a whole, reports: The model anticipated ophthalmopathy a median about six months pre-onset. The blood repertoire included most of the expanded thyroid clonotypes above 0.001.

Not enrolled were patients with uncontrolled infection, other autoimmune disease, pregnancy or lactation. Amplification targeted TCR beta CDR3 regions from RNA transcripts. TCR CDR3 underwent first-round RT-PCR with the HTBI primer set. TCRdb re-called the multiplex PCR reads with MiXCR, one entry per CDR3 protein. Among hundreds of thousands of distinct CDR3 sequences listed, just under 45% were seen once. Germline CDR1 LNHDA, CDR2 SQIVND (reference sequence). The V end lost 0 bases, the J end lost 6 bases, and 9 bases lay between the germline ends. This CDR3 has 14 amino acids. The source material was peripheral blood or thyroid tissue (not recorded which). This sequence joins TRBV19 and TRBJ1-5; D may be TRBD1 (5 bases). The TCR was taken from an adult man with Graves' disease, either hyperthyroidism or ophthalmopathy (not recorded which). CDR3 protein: CASSIDRVGQPQHF. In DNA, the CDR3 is TGTGCCAGTAGTATAGACAGGGTTGGTCAGCCCCAGCATTTT.